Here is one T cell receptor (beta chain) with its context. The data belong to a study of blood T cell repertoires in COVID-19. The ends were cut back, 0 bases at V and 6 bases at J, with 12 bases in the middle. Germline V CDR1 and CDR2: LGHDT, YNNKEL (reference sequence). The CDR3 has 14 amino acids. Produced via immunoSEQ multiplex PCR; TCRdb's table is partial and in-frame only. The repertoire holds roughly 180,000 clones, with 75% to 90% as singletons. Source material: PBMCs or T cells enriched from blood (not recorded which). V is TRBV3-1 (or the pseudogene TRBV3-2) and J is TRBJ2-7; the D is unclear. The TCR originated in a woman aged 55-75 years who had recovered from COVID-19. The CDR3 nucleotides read TGTGCCAGCAGCCAAGATAGAGCCCTCGGCGAGCAGTACTTC. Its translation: CASSQDRALGEQYF.